The rows below give T cell receptor beta chains drawn from one sample of a study of immune reconstitution after stem cell transplant in scleroderma. TCRdb ran MiXCR on the RT-PCR reads and lists one entry per CDR3 protein. This sample has approximately 5,000 distinct CDR3 sequences, with less than 9.5% found just once. This sample was gathered before or after autologous hematopoietic stem cell transplantation (not recorded which). These receptors all stem from a male donor with systemic sclerosis. The CDR3 runs from the conserved cysteine through the conserved F or W. D genes are given only for firm matches. Clone size is shown for a subset of rows, as once, few, many or a class of expanded clone.

size	V	D	J	CDR3	DNA
medium-sized	TRBV7-2	-	TRBJ2-7	CASSHTGSSYEQYF	TGTGCCAGCAGCCACACAGGGTCCTCCTACGAGCAGTACTTC
large	TRBV6-2/TRBV6-3	TRBD1	TRBJ1-2	CASARDSLYLANYGYTF	TGTGCCAGCGCACGGGACAGCCTTTACCTAGCTAACTATGGCTACACCTTC
-	TRBV4-3	-	TRBJ1-1	CASSQGHLNTEAFF	TGCGCCAGCAGCCAAGGACATTTGAACACTGAAGCTTTCTTT
medium-sized	TRBV7-2	-	TRBJ2-2	CASSLVGGHQAGELFF	TGTGCCAGCAGCTTAGTCGGGGGGCATCAGGCCGGGGAGCTGTTTTTT
-	TRBV7-9	-	TRBJ1-5	CASSPTVGDQPQHF	TGTGCCAGCAGCCCCACTGTGGGGGATCAGCCCCAGCATTTT
-	TRBV30	TRBD1	TRBJ1-2	CAWRPPLGGQYGYTF	TGTGCCTGGAGGCCGCCTCTCGGGGGACAGTATGGCTACACCTTC
medium-sized	TRBV15	-	TRBJ2-3	CATSRGTDTQYF	TGTGCCACCAGCAGAGGCACAGATACGCAGTATTTT
few	TRBV29-1	-	TRBJ1-1	CSVETGGPEAFF	TGCAGCGTTGAGACGGGGGGCCCTGAAGCTTTCTTT
few	TRBV29-1	-	TRBJ2-5	CSVERETQYF	TGCAGCGTTGAACGGGAGACCCAGTACTTC
-	TRBV15	TRBD1	TRBJ2-1	CATSRDQGDNEQFF	TGTGCCACCAGCAGAGATCAGGGGGACAATGAGCAGTTCTTC
few	TRBV10-3	TRBD2	TRBJ2-5	CAPGTIASLETQYF	TGTGCCCCCGGGACTATCGCTTCATTGGAGACCCAGTACTTC
few	TRBV21-1	-	TRBJ2-4	CASSNLRGAAKNIQYF	TGTGCCAGCAGCAACCTCCGGGGGGCGGCCAAAAACATTCAGTACTTC
few	TRBV29-1	TRBD1	TRBJ2-1	CSVEPGQGSRAYNEQFF	TGCAGCGTTGAGCCGGGACAGGGATCGAGGGCTTACAATGAGCAGTTCTTC